This T cell receptor (beta chain) is drawn from a study of T cells after yellow fever vaccination. The CDR3 is 14 amino acids. Trimming left V 1 base short and J 5 bases short, with 9 bases between. Germline CDR1 reads SNHLY; CDR2 reads FYNNEI. This clonotype showed up many times. From the 5' RACE reads, TCRdb called clonotypes with MiXCR, one entry per CDR3 protein. The sample consists of tens of thousands of distinct CDR3 sequences, 5% to 8.5% of them appearing once. The sequencing here drew on PBMCs, either bulk or a sorted T-cell subset (CD4+, CD8+, memory, or dextramer-sorted; not recorded which), taken on the day of the first yellow fever vaccination. The chain couples TRBV2 to TRBJ1-5; D is uncertain. The TCR comes from a man between 18 and 29 years old who received the YFV17D yellow fever vaccine. The chain's CDR3 is CASSEVTADQPQHF. The CDR3 bases are TGTGCCAGCAGTGAAGTGACGGCGGATCAGCCCCAGCATTTT.